This entry lists 19 T cell receptor beta chains sequenced from one sample in a study of T cells after yellow fever vaccination. TCRdb fed the 5' RACE reads into MiXCR, producing one record per CDR3 protein. This table has more than 350,000 distinct CDR3 sequences, around 10% appearing once. The sample here was PBMCs, taken on the day of the first yellow fever vaccination. The receptors come from a man aged 18 to 29 who received the YFV17D yellow fever vaccine.

In regard to this clonotype: A junction end diverges from the germline sequence, so it may reflect a read error. The gene calls are TRBV3-1 and TRBJ2-7; D is ambiguous. The CDR3 length is 12 residues. Looked up from germline, CDR1 is LGHDT and CDR2 is YNNKEL (reference sequence). The CDR3 nucleotides read TGTGCCTGCAGCCAGTATAATTACGAGCAGTACTTC. This encodes CACSQYNYEQYF.

This clonotype was recorded many times. The chain carries TRBV7-2 and TRBJ1-2, with TRBD1 matching 7 bases. The germline gives CDR1 SGHTA, CDR2 FQGNSA. This CDR3 has 14 residues. Trimming cost V 2 bases and J 4 bases; bases outside gene matches: 4. This CDR3 is CASSLTRDSYGYTF. CDR3 coding DNA: TGTGCCAGCAGCTTAACCCGGGACAGCTATGGCTACACCTTC. Using reference TRBV7-2 and TRBJ1-2 for the parts outside the CDR3, the full variable domain is GAGVSQSPSNKVTEKGKDVELRCDPISGHTALYWYRQSLGQGLEFLIYFQGNSAPDKSGLPSDRFSAERTGGSVSTLTIQRTQQEDSAVYLCASSLTRDSYGYTFGSGTRLTVV.

The CDR3 reads CASSEAYNEQFF. The CDR3, as DNA: TGTGCCAGCAGTGAAGCATACAATGAGCAGTTCTTC. The chain has TRBV2 and TRBJ2-1; D ambiguous. The ends were cut back, 0 bases at V and 4 bases at J, with 1 base in the middle. Germline V gene sequence: CDR1 SNHLY, CDR2 FYNNEI. CDR3 length: 12 amino acids.

This clonotype was found many times. The V and J genes are TRBV21-1 and TRBJ2-1. TRBV21-1 is reported as a pseudogene. The CDR3 contains 15 residues. The CDR3 protein is CASSKGRESYNEQFF. The CDR3 DNA reads as TGTGCCAGCAGCAAAGGTAGAGAATCCTACAATGAGCAGTTCTTC.

V usage is TRBV20-1 and J usage is TRBJ2-5, with D perhaps matching TRBD2 (7 bases). The CDR3 covers 14 residues. Trimming stripped 0 bases from V and 5 bases from J, with 13 bases between. CDR1 is DFQATT and CDR2 is SNEGSKA in the germline V gene (reference sequence). The DNA of the CDR3 is TGCAGTGCTAGAGATTCGGGGGGCGCGGAGACCCAGTACTTC. Protein product: CSARDSGGAETQYF.

The chain uses TRBV12-3 or TRBV12-4 and TRBJ2-7; 10 positions match TRBD1. Trimming took 1 base from V and 0 from J; bases not matched to a gene: 3. There are 16 residues in the CDR3. CDR3 nucleotides: TGTGCCAGCAGTTTAGGGACAGGGGGGAGCTCCTACGAGCAGTACGTC. As protein: CASSLGTGGSSYEQYV.

This clonotype was detected many times. The rearrangement links TRBV5-1 to TRBJ2-5; tentatively, D is TRBD1 (6 bases). CDR1 is SGHRS and CDR2 is YFSETQ in the germline V gene. The CDR3 sequence is 15 residues long. Trimming shortened V by 4 bases and J by 2 bases, and 15 bases separated the two germline ends. The CDR3 nucleotides are TGCGCCAGCAGCGACCCGCGGACAGTTCAAGAGACCCAGTACTTC. It codes for CASSDPRTVQETQYF.

The chain has TRBV5-1 and TRBJ2-2, with a tentative D call TRBD1 (6 bases). The CDR3 contains 14 residues. The germline V and J ends were trimmed by 2 bases and 7 bases, with 12 bases remaining between them. Germline V gene lookup returns CDR1 SGHRS and CDR2 YFSETQ. As DNA, the CDR3 is TGCGCCAGCAGCTTCGGACAGCGTCACGGGGAGCTGTTTTTT. Protein product: CASSFGQRHGELFF.

This clonotype was seen only a few times. The conserved phenylalanine or tryptophan normally closing the CDR3 is absent here, so this likely arose from a read error. The rearrangement uses TRBV20-1 and TRBJ1-1; no clear D gene. Trimming removed 1 base at V and 2 bases at J, with 11 bases between. Germline V CDR1 and CDR2: DFQATT, SNEGSKA (reference sequence). This CDR3 spans 14 amino acids. CDR3 nucleotide sequence: TGCAGTGCTAGAGTCGGGAACAGTAACACTGAAGCTTTCTCT. Protein: CSARVGNSNTEAFS.

CDR3: CASSLRGQGVSQPQHF. In DNA, the CDR3 is TGTGCCAGCAGTTTACGGGGTCAGGGAGTGAGTCAGCCCCAGCATTTT. The chain combines TRBV27 with TRBJ1-5; the D gene is possibly TRBD1 (5 bases). The CDR3 contains 16 residues. Germline assignment: CDR1 MNHEY and CDR2 SMNVEV (reference sequence). V lost 2 bases to trimming and J lost 6 bases, with 17 bases between them.

The chain employs TRBV19 and TRBJ2-3, with 7 bases identical to TRBD1. The germline V gene has CDR1 LNHDA and CDR2 SQIVND (reference sequence). Germline trimming cut 3 bases from V and 4 bases from J; bases unmatched to any gene: 4. The CDR3 runs to 14 residues. DNA of the CDR3: TGTGCCAGTAGTATGCGACAGGGCCCAGATACGCAGTATTTT. Translated, it gives CASSMRQGPDTQYF.

The chain couples TRBV10-3 to TRBJ2-1; 12 bases match TRBD2. In germline, CDR1 is ENHRY, CDR2 SYGVKD. CDR3 length equals 15 residues. J gave up 4 bases and V 6 bases, and 4 bases lay outside the gene matches. CDR3 in DNA: TGTGCCATCAGGAAACTAGCGGGGGGATACAATGAGCAGTTCTTC. This codes for CAIRKLAGGYNEQFF.

This clonotype showed up just once. The V call is TRBV7-6, the J call TRBJ2-7; possible D gene TRBD1, 5 bases. Germline CDR1 and CDR2: SGHVS and FNYEAQ. The CDR3 is 12 residues long. V was trimmed by 8 bases and J by 4 bases, leaving 12 bases between them. In DNA form, the CDR3 reads TGTGCCAGCGGACAAATGGGTTACGAGCAGTACTTC. Its protein is CASGQMGYEQYF.

The chain is built from TRBV12-3 or TRBV12-4 and TRBJ2-7; 7 bases fit TRBD2. This CDR3 has 11 residues. With 6 bases clipped from V and 4 bases from J, the junction kept 0 bases outside the gene matches. CDR3 in DNA: TGTGCCAGCAGGCGGGGGTACGAGCAGTACTTC. Its protein is CASRRGYEQYF.

The chain combines TRBV7-2 with TRBJ1-1, with D unclear. The length of the CDR3 is 14 residues. Germline V gene lookup returns CDR1 SGHTA and CDR2 FQGNSA. Trimming cost V 1 base and J 5 bases, with 11 bases left between them. CDR3 protein: CASSLGPDRTEAFF. In DNA form, the CDR3 reads TGTGCCAGCAGCTTAGGTCCCGACCGGACTGAAGCTTTCTTT.

In its sample, this clonotype was seen many times. This chain joins TRBV2 and TRBJ2-7, with D uncertain. V was shortened by 2 bases and J by 4 bases, with 15 bases between the two germline ends. CDR1 is SNHLY, CDR2 FYNNEI, per germline. The CDR3 has 15 amino acids. The CDR3 bases are TGTGCCAGCAGTGAAATCGGCACTCCGTTTTACGAGCAGTACTTC. Residues: CASSEIGTPFYEQYF.

This clonotype was observed a handful of times. The genes are TRBV2 and TRBJ1-2; 8 bases agree with TRBD1. V lost 6 bases, J lost 7 bases, and 10 bases stayed unmatched. CDR3 length: 14 residues. Germline assignment: CDR1 SNHLY and CDR2 FYNNEI. CDR3 sequence (DNA): TGTGCCAGCAGCCTTGGACAGGGTAGGGGTGGCTACACCTTC. It is translated as CASSLGQGRGGYTF.

This clonotype was seen a few times. The J gene is TRBJ2-1, the V gene TRBV7-9, with D unresolved. The CDR3 has 13 amino acids. Germline V gene lookup returns CDR1 SEHNR and CDR2 FQNEAQ (reference sequence). Trimming cost V 5 bases and J 9 bases, with 14 bases left between them. The CDR3 DNA reads TGTGCCAGCAGCGCAGCCGGATTAATTGAGCAGTTCTTC. Translation: CASSAAGLIEQFF.

The sample holds a few counts of this clonotype. This rearrangement joins TRBV7-9 to TRBJ2-1, with D uncertain. Trimming removed 7 bases at V and 6 bases at J, with 16 bases between. This CDR3 region has 14 residues. Germline V gene sequence: CDR1 SEHNR, CDR2 FQNEAQ (reference sequence). CDR3 protein: CASNNAVTFNEQFF. The CDR3, as DNA: TGTGCCAGCAACAATGCCGTAACTTTCAATGAGCAGTTCTTC.